This TCR beta chain emerged from a study of cytomegalovirus exposure and HLA in healthy donors. Across the whole study: Sequencing of about 179 million T cells in an earlier analysis found 100 million or so unique TCR beta sequences. Findings of the study overall: Prior analysis indicated that the majority of TCR beta V segments exhibited productivity approximately 90% or approximately 30% of the time. An analysis that came later showed most CMV-associated TCR beta chains appearing HLA-restricted.

Amplification used 60 Vbeta primers and 13 Jbeta primers. Clones were sequenced by immunoSEQ multiplex PCR, and TCRdb holds only the in-frame ones, with some missing. Its clone listing holds 60,000 to 75,000 clones. Comments on this clone: Its antigen is unknown.

This TCR derives from a woman aged 25 to 39 in good health and CMV-seronegative. Specimen: PBMCs.

The CDR3 DNA reads TGTGCCACCAGCAGAGATCGGGCGGGAGTCCCAGATACGCAGTATTTT. Its translation is CATSRDRAGVPDTQYF. This sequence joins TRBV15 and TRBJ2-3; TRBD2 aligns across 7 bases. With V trimmed by 0 bases and J by 4 bases, 7 bases remained unmatched. Germline V CDR1 and CDR2: LNHNV, YYDKDF (reference sequence). The CDR3 extends over 16 amino acids.